Sequencing of this T cell receptor (beta chain) was carried out in a study of T cells in Graves' hyperthyroidism and ophthalmopathy. From RNA transcripts, TCR beta CDR3 regions were amplified. The study used the HTBI primer set for a first-round RT-PCR of the TCR CDR3. TCRdb re-called the multiplex PCR reads through MiXCR, storing one row per CDR3 protein. This sample yields around 450,000 distinct CDR3 sequences, of which 15% to 19% are seen a single time; 14% belongs to the top ten. This CDR3 region has 13 residues. The germline gives CDR1 SGHTA, CDR2 FQGNSA. The V end lost 6 bases, the J end lost 3 bases, and 8 bases lay between the germline ends.

Sequencing was done on a sample of blood. The TCR was taken from a woman aged 18-29 years with Graves' hyperthyroidism. The V gene is TRBV7-2, the J gene TRBJ2-2, with no clear D. The CDR3 sequence: CASSSSDTGELFF. DNA for the CDR3: TGTGCCAGCAGTTCCAGCGACACCGGGGAGCTGTTTTTT.